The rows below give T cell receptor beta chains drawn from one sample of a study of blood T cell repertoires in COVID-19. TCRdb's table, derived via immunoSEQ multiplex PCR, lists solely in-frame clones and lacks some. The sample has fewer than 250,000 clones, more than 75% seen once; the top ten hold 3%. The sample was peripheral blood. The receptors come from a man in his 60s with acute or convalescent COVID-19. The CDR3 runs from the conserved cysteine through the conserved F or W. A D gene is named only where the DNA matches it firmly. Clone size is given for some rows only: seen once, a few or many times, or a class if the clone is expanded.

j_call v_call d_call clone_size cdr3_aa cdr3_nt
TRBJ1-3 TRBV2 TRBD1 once CARGGTAASGNTIYF TGTGCCAGAGGGGGGACAGCCGCCTCTGGAAACACCATATATTTT
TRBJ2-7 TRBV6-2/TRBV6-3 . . CASSYSRGRGSVYEQYF TGTGCCAGCAGTTACTCGAGGGGCAGGGGTTCGGTCTACGAGCAGTACTTC
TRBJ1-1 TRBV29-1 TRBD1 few CSVEKPGGSSTEAFF TGCAGCGTTGAAAAGCCAGGGGGAAGTAGCACTGAAGCTTTCTTT
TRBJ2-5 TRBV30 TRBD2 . CAWSVRSGVFVETQYF TGTGCCTGGAGTGTAAGGAGCGGGGTTTTCGTCGAGACCCAGTACTTC
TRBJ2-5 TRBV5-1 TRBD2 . CASSRPDLAGGFQETQYF TGCGCCAGCAGCCGCCCAGATCTAGCGGGGGGGTTCCAAGAGACCCAGTACTTC
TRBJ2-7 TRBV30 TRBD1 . CAWTPTGGPYEQYF TGTGCCTGGACCCCGACAGGGGGACCCTACGAGCAGTACTTC
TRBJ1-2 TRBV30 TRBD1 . CAWERAGGGRGYGYTF TGTGCCTGGGAGCGGGCAGGGGGCGGAAGGGGGTATGGCTACACCTTC
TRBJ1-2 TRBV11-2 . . CASRPGEGGNGYTF TGTGCCAGCAGACCAGGCGAGGGAGGGAATGGCTACACCTTC
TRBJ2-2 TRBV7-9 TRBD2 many CASSYQTSGSYTGELFF TGTGCCAGCAGCTATCAGACTAGCGGGAGTTACACCGGGGAGCTGTTTTTT
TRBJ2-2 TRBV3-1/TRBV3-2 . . CASSSAHGLAAGELFF TGTGCCAGCAGCTCGGCCCATGGGCTTGCTGCCGGGGAGCTGTTTTTT
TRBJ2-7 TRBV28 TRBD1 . CASTPAGTGNWYEQYF TGTGCCAGCACACCAGCCGGGACAGGTAATTGGTACGAGCAGTACTTC
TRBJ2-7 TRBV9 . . CASSVGVGQGLSRAYEQYF TGTGCCAGCAGCGTAGGGGTAGGGCAGGGCCTCTCTAGGGCCTACGAGCAGTACTTC
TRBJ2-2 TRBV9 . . CASSVDGPGGELFF TGTGCCAGCAGCGTAGATGGTCCGGGCGGGGAGCTGTTTTTT
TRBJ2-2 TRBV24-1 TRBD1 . CATSETGVGELFF TGTGCCACCAGCGAGACAGGGGTCGGGGAGCTGTTTTTT
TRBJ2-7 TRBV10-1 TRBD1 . CASSSGTGGSYEQYF TGCGCCAGCAGTTCCGGGACAGGGGGCTCCTACGAGCAGTACTTC
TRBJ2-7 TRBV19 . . CASSILGQGIYEQYF TGTGCCAGTAGTATCCTGGGCCAGGGAATCTACGAGCAGTACTTC
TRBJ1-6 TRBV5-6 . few CASSRTGTPNSPLHF TGTGCCAGCAGCCGGACCGGGACACCAAATTCACCCCTCCACTTT
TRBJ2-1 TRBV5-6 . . CASSSNNEQFF TGTGCCAGCAGCTCCAACAATGAGCAGTTCTTC
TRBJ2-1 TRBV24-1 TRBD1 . CATSDGGQGQFF TGTGCCACCAGTGATGGAGGACAGGGGCAGTTCTTC
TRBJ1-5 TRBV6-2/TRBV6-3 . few CASSLGVLSNQPQHF TGTGCCAGCAGTTTAGGGGTTTTGAGCAATCAGCCCCAGCATTTT
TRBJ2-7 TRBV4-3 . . CASSQAQSYEQYF TGCGCCAGCAGCCAAGCCCAATCCTACGAGCAGTACTTC
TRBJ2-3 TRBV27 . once CASSSAGQATDTQYF TGTGCCAGCAGTTCTGCGGGCCAAGCCACAGATACGCAGTATTTT
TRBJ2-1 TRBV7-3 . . CASSPGPEGPLYNEQFF TGTGCCAGCAGCCCCGGGCCTGAGGGCCCCCTCTACAATGAGCAGTTCTTC
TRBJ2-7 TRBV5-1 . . CASSLPPGEGSYEQYF TGCGCCAGCAGCTTGCCTCCGGGTGAGGGCTCCTACGAGCAGTACTTC
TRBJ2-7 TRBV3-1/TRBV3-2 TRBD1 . CASSLKTGTGRQDEQYF TGTGCCAGCAGCCTGAAGACCGGGACAGGACGGCAAGACGAGCAGTACTTC
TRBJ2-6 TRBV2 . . CASSVQRSSGANVLTF TGTGCCAGCAGCGTTCAGCGCTCCTCTGGGGCCAACGTCCTGACTTTC
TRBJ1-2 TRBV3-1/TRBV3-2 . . CASSQGTQGGGYTF TGTGCCAGCAGCCAAGGAACCCAGGGAGGAGGCTACACCTTC
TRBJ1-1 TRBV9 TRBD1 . CASSRLTGTGVTEAFF TGTGCCAGCAGCCGCCTAACCGGGACAGGCGTTACTGAAGCTTTCTTT
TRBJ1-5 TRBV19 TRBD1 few CASTLLGTGPRLFDQPQHF TGTGCCAGTACCCTATTAGGGACAGGACCCCGACTTTTCGATCAGCCCCAGCATTTT
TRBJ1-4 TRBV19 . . CASSIPGGGDEKLFF TGTGCCAGTAGTATACCCGGAGGCGGTGATGAAAAACTGTTTTTT
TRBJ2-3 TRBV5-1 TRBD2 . CASSLVAGGRLGTDTQYF TGCGCCAGCAGCTTGGTGGCGGGGGGGCGATTGGGTACAGATACGCAGTATTTT
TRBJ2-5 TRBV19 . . CASSPLDRPQETQYF TGTGCCAGTAGTCCTCTAGACAGACCCCAAGAGACCCAGTACTTC
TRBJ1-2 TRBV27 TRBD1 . CASSFLGQGADGYTF TGTGCCAGCAGTTTTCTTGGACAGGGGGCAGATGGCTACACCTTC
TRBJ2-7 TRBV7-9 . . CVAGEQYF TGTGTAGCCGGCGAGCAGTACTTC
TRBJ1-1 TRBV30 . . CAWSRGAGEAFF TGTGCCTGGAGTCGGGGGGCTGGTGAAGCTTTCTTT
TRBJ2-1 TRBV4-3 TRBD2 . CASSQAHGGATYNEQFF TGCGCCAGCAGCCAAGCCCACGGGGGGGCGACCTACAATGAGCAGTTCTTC
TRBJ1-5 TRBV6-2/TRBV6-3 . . CASSYDEANQPQHF TGTGCCAGCAGTTACGACGAGGCCAATCAGCCCCAGCATTTT
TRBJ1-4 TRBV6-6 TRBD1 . CASSAAGTGNEKLFF TGTGCCAGCAGTGCCGCCGGGACAGGGAACGAAAAACTGTTTTTT
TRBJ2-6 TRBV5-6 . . CASSGPWDTSSGANVLTF TGTGCCAGCAGCGGCCCGTGGGACACCTCCTCTGGGGCCAACGTCCTGACTTTC
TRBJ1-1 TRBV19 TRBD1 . CASRRPLTGLTEAFF TGTGCCAGTAGGAGACCGTTGACAGGGCTCACTGAAGCTTTCTTT
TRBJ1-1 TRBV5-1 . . CASSSEGTRNTEAFF TGCGCCAGCAGCTCGGAGGGCACCCGGAACACTGAAGCTTTCTTT
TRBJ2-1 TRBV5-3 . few CARSPAGFGWEFF TGTGCCAGAAGCCCAGCCGGGTTCGGTTGGGAGTTCTTC
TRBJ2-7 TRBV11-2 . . CASSPLRSYEQYF TGTGCCAGCAGCCCGCTCCGGTCCTACGAGCAGTACTTC
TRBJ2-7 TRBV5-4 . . CASSPVGGAREQYF TGTGCCAGCAGCCCTGTTGGGGGGGCCAGGGAGCAGTACTTC
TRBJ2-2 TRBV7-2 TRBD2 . CASSTGSGGTSNTGELFF TGTGCCAGCAGCACGGGTAGCGGGGGGACCTCGAACACCGGGGAGCTGTTTTTT
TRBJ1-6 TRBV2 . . CASILRTDNSPLHF TGTGCCAGCATCTTAAGGACAGATAATTCACCCCTCCACTTT
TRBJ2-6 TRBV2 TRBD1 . CASRLQGNGANVLTF TGTGCCAGCAGGTTACAGGGGAACGGGGCCAACGTCCTGACTTTC
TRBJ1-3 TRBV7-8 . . CASSLTDRSGNTIYF TGTGCCAGCAGCCTGACAGACCGATCTGGAAACACCATATATTTT
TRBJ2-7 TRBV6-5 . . CASSYGPYEQYF TGTGCCAGCAGTTATGGCCCCTACGAGCAGTACTTC
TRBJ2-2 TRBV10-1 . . CASSEAAMTNTGELFF TGCGCCAGCAGCGAAGCCGCTATGACGAACACCGGGGAGCTGTTTTTT
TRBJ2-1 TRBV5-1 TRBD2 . CASSSDRASGGAVGEQFF TGCGCCAGCAGCTCCGACCGCGCTAGCGGGGGGGCGGTAGGTGAGCAGTTCTTC
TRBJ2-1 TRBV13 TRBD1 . CASSSPGQGYNEQFF TGTGCCAGCAGCTCCCCGGGACAGGGTTACAATGAGCAGTTCTTC
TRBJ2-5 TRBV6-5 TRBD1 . CASTRGLVEETQYF TGTGCCAGCACCAGGGGGCTAGTGGAGGAGACCCAGTACTTC